This TCR beta chain was profiled in a study of T cells in Graves' hyperthyroidism and ophthalmopathy. Study-level points and caveats: In validation, the model predicted ophthalmopathy. These predictions came a median roughly 6.5 months before onset.

Regions amplified from RNA transcripts were the TCR beta CDR3 regions. When the TCR CDR3 underwent first-round RT-PCR, the HTBI primer set was used. TCRdb re-called the multiplex PCR reads with MiXCR, one entry per CDR3 protein. The data hold approximately 690,000 distinct CDR3 sequences, with about 20% observed a single time. The table lists this clonotype with a few counts. What it recognizes is unknown. Uncontrolled infection, other autoimmune disease, pregnancy or lactation disqualified patients from enrolment. The PBMCs studied were ones that came from 10 ml fresh peripheral blood. This CDR3 contains 13 residues. Trimming stripped 8 bases from V and 2 bases from J, with 10 bases between. CDR1 and CDR2 (germline): MGHDK, SYGVNS.

The rearrangement uses TRBV25-1 and TRBJ1-5; the D is unclear. The source of this sequence is a man aged 30 to 39 with Graves' ophthalmopathy. The specimen was blood. The DNA of the CDR3 is TGTGCCAGCGTTTTTGGTGGCAATCAGCCCCAGCATTTT. Translating it yields CASVFGGNQPQHF.